This is a list of T cell receptor beta chains from one sample in a study of long-term antiretroviral therapy in people with HIV. Measured with immunoSEQ multiplex PCR; TCRdb has only the in-frame clones, and not every one. The sample gives 20,000 to 30,000 clones, 81% of which show up once; about a sixth is in the top ten. The sequences come from unsorted PBMCs, collected at the start of antiretroviral therapy, before treatment. The receptors originated from a woman aged 18-29 years with HIV. Each CDR3 is given with its conserved first and last residue. Each record gives: J gene, D gene, V gene, CDR3 length, clone size, CDR3 DNA, CDR3 protein. The D gene is left open where the match is weak. The size entry is marked missing in some rows and otherwise reads once, few, many or a size class.

TRBJ2-7 | . | TRBV9 | 15 | . | TGTGCCAGCAGCGTAGGACTGGGGCAGGGCTACGAGCAGTACTTC | CASSVGLGQGYEQYF
TRBJ2-1 | TRBD1 | TRBV7-2 | 15 | . | TGTGCCAGCAGCTCCGGGACAGGCTCCTACAATGAGCAGTTCTTC | CASSSGTGSYNEQFF
TRBJ1-4 | . | TRBV6-6 | 12 | . | TGTGCCAGCACGGGCGGAGATGAAAAACTGTTTTTT | CASTGGDEKLFF
TRBJ2-5 | . | TRBV11-3 | 15 | . | TGTGCCAGCAGCTTGGGGCTTAGGGGCCAAGAGACCCAGTACTTC | CASSLGLRGQETQYF
TRBJ2-2 | . | TRBV28 | 12 | . | TGTGCCAGCGGCCCTATGGGTGGGGAGCTGTTTTTT | CASGPMGGELFF
TRBJ1-1 | . | TRBV6-1 | 11 | . | TGTGCCAGCAGTGAGGGAGGTGAAGCTTTCTTT | CASSEGGEAFF
TRBJ2-1 | TRBD2 | TRBV4-1 | 17 | . | TGCGCCAGCAGCCAAGAAAGGCTCCTAGCGGGAGCAAATGAGCAGTTCTTC | CASSQERLLAGANEQFF
TRBJ2-2 | . | TRBV2 | 16 | . | TGTGCCAGCACCCCAGGGGGAGGGCCCAGGGCAGGGGAGCTGTTTTTT | CASTPGGGPRAGELFF
TRBJ1-4 | TRBD1 | TRBV18 | 15 | . | TGTGCCAGCTCCCCTAACAGGGGGCAGGATGAAAAACTGTTTTTT | CASSPNRGQDEKLFF
TRBJ1-1 | . | TRBV7-9 | 13 | . | TGTGCCAGCAGCCCCCCCAGGGGCGCTGAAGCTTTCTTT | CASSPPRGAEAFF
TRBJ2-2 | TRBD2 | TRBV4-2 | 16 | . | TGTGCCAGCAGCCCGGGACTAGCGGGGGGCGCCGGGGAGCTGTTTTTT | CASSPGLAGGAGELFF
TRBJ2-7 | TRBD2 | TRBV6-1 | 16 | . | TGTGCCAGCAGTGAATGGGCTAGCGGGAGCTCCTACGAGCAGTACTTC | CASSEWASGSSYEQYF
TRBJ1-1 | . | TRBV2 | 14 | . | TGTGCCAGCACGCGGGGTCAGGGTTTGACTGAAGCTTTCTTT | CASTRGQGLTEAFF
TRBJ2-1 | . | TRBV28 | 17 | . | TGTGCCAGCAGCCGACCGGGACACTGGAGCTCCTACAATGAGCAGTTCTTC | CASSRPGHWSSYNEQFF
TRBJ1-3 | . | TRBV6-6 | 13 | . | TGTGCCAGCAGTTACTCGCAGGTCGCTACCATATATTTT | CASSYSQVATIYF
TRBJ1-1 | . | TRBV7-2 | 14 | . | TGTGCCAGCAGCCTCAATCTGGGGGGCACTGAAGCTTTCTTT | CASSLNLGGTEAFF
TRBJ2-7 | . | TRBV6-1 | 13 | . | TGTGCCAGTTCCCACCGGGACGACTACGAGCAGTACTTC | CASSHRDDYEQYF
TRBJ2-3 | TRBD2 | TRBV19 | 15 | . | TGTGCCAGTAGTAAGACTAGCGGGAGCACAGATACGCAGTATTTT | CASSKTSGSTDTQYF
TRBJ2-7 | . | TRBV9 | 14 | . | TGTGCCAGCAGCGTAGCCCACAGGGAAAGTGAGCAGTACTTC | CASSVAHRESEQYF
TRBJ2-3 | TRBD2 | TRBV6-6 | 14 | . | TGTGCCAGCAGTCCTAGCGGGGGCACAGATACGCAGTATTTT | CASSPSGGTDTQYF
TRBJ1-1 | . | TRBV11-2 | 13 | . | TGTGCCAGCAGCTTAGGGTCGAACACTGAAGCTTTCTTT | CASSLGSNTEAFF
TRBJ2-4 | . | TRBV4-2 | 14 | . | TGTGCCAGCAGCCAAGATTGGGGGGCAGACATTCAGTACTTC | CASSQDWGADIQYF
TRBJ2-5 | TRBD2 | TRBV18 | 17 | . | TGTGCCAGCTCACGATTAACGACTAGCGGGGGGAGTGAGACCCAGTACTTC | CASSRLTTSGGSETQYF
TRBJ2-6 | . | TRBV7-9 | 18 | . | TGTGCCAGCAGCTTAGGGCGGCAAGCCCTCTCTGGGGCCAACGTCCTGACTTTC | CASSLGRQALSGANVLTF
TRBJ2-7 | TRBD1 | TRBV7-9 | 15 | . | TGTGCCAGCAGCCCCCGGGGGACAGGGGGTCACGAGCAGTACTTC | CASSPRGTGGHEQYF
TRBJ2-3 | . | TRBV9 | 17 | . | TGTGCCAGCAGCTCGGTCCAGGGGTCCCTTAGCACAGATACGCAGTATTTT | CASSSVQGSLSTDTQYF
TRBJ2-5 | TRBD2 | TRBV7-9 | 14 | . | TGTGCCAGCAGCCCGCCAGGACTAGGGGAGACCCAGTACTTC | CASSPPGLGETQYF
TRBJ2-7 | . | TRBV2 | 14 | . | TGTGCCAGCCACGTTGGGGGGCTCTACTACGAGCAGTACTTC | CASHVGGLYYEQYF
TRBJ2-7 | TRBD1 | TRBV5-4 | 15 | . | TGTGCCAGCAGCCTGGACAGGCAGCCTCCCTACGAGCAGTACTTC | CASSLDRQPPYEQYF
TRBJ2-1 | . | TRBV15 | 15 | . | TGTGCCACCAGCAGAGCGAGGAGCTCCTACAATGAGCAGTTCTTC | CATSRARSSYNEQFF
TRBJ2-7 | TRBD2 | TRBV18 | 14 | . | TGTGCCAGCTCACTTAGCGGGGGAGTTTACGAGCAGTACTTC | CASSLSGGVYEQYF
TRBJ1-1 | . | TRBV7-6 | 11 | . | TGTGCCAGCAGCCCCGATGGTGAAGCTTTCTTT | CASSPDGEAFF
TRBJ1-2 | TRBD1 | TRBV7-2 | 15 | . | TGTGCCAGCAGCTCACCGGGACAGGGGATATATGGCTACACCTTC | CASSSPGQGIYGYTF
TRBJ2-3 | . | TRBV28 | 14 | . | TGTGCCAGCAGTTTCTTGTCGGGGACAGATACGCAGTATTTT | CASSFLSGTDTQYF
TRBJ2-7 | TRBD1 | TRBV27 | 15 | . | TGTGCCAGCAGGGACCGGGACAGGGATCACTACGAGCAGTACTTC | CASRDRDRDHYEQYF
TRBJ2-5 | TRBD2 | TRBV27 | 16 | . | TGTGCCAGCAGCGACTTCGGGACTAGCGGACAAGAGACCCAGTACTTC | CASSDFGTSGQETQYF
TRBJ2-1 | . | TRBV5-4 | 14 | . | TGTGCCAGCAGCTTGGGTCTAGGGGACAATGAGCAGTTCTTC | CASSLGLGDNEQFF
TRBJ1-2 | . | TRBV28 | 13 | few | TGTGCCAGCAGAGAAGGACAAACTGGAGGCTACACCTTC | CASREGQTGGYTF
TRBJ1-4 | . | TRBV6-5 | 14 | . | TGTGCCAGCCGCATGGACACCAACAATGAAAAACTGTTTTTT | CASRMDTNNEKLFF
TRBJ1-1 | . | TRBV7-2 | 14 | . | TGTGCCAGCAGCTTAATTCAGGGTGGCACTGAAGCTTTCTTT | CASSLIQGGTEAFF
TRBJ2-7 | TRBD2 | TRBV28 | 14 | once | TGTGCCAGCAGTTCGGGACTAACTTACTACGAGCAGTACTTC | CASSSGLTYYEQYF
TRBJ1-1 | . | TRBV11-2 | 11 | . | TGTGCCAGCAGCCGAAATGATGAAGCTTTCTTT | CASSRNDEAFF
TRBJ2-5 | TRBD2 | TRBV11-2 | 16 | . | TGTGCCAGCAGCTTAGTGGTAGCGGGAGATAGGGAGACCCAGTACTTC | CASSLVVAGDRETQYF
TRBJ2-2 | . | TRBV6-4 | 14 | . | TGTGCCAGCAGTCCAACCCAGGGCGGCGGGGAGCTGTTTTTT | CASSPTQGGGELFF
TRBJ1-3 | . | TRBV9 | 15 | few | TGTGCCAGCAGCGTTGGAGGGACGCCAGGAAACACCATATATTTT | CASSVGGTPGNTIYF
TRBJ2-5 | TRBD2 | TRBV30 | 14 | once | TGTGCCTGGGCCGGGGGGGTTGGACAAGAGACCCAGTACTTC | CAWAGGVGQETQYF
TRBJ2-7 | TRBD1 | TRBV10-2 | 15 | . | TGCGCCAGCAGCCAGGGACAGGGGGCGATCTACGAGCAGTACTTC | CASSQGQGAIYEQYF
TRBJ1-2 | . | TRBV6-1 | 14 | . | TGTGCCAGCAGTGAAGAGACAGTTAACTATGGCTACACCTTC | CASSEETVNYGYTF
TRBJ2-3 | TRBD2 | TRBV10-1 | 15 | . | TGCGCCAGTTCGACTAGCGGGACTACTGCAGATACGCAGTATTTT | CASSTSGTTADTQYF
TRBJ2-6 | . | TRBV5-3 | 17 | . | TGTGCCAGAAGCGTTTCAGGGGAAATCCCTGGGGCCAACGTCCTGACTTTC | CARSVSGEIPGANVLTF
TRBJ1-1 | . | TRBV10-3 | 13 | . | TGTGCCATCACCGGTCAAGTGAACACTGAAGCTTTCTTT | CAITGQVNTEAFF
TRBJ2-7 | . | TRBV4-3 | 14 | . | TGCGCCAGCAGCCAAGATTGGGGACCCAACGAGCAGTACTTC | CASSQDWGPNEQYF
TRBJ1-5 | . | TRBV28 | 13 | . | TGTGCCAGCAGTCTCGGGCCAAATCAGCCCCAGCATTTT | CASSLGPNQPQHF
TRBJ1-2 | TRBD1 | TRBV5-6 | 13 | once | TGTGCCAGCGGCGCCGGGACAGCCTATGGCTACACCTTC | CASGAGTAYGYTF
TRBJ2-3 | . | TRBV7-8 | 16 | . | TGTGCCAGCAGCCACTTCTTACTTCAAGACACAGATACGCAGTATTTT | CASSHFLLQDTDTQYF
TRBJ1-3 | TRBD1 | TRBV9 | 14 | . | TGTGCCAGCAGCGCACAGGGGGATGGAAACACCATATATTTT | CASSAQGDGNTIYF
TRBJ1-1 | . | TRBV29-1 | 13 | . | TGCAGCGTTGAGAGGCCGGGTCCCACTGAAGCTTTCTTT | CSVERPGPTEAFF
TRBJ2-1 | . | TRBV4-3 | 17 | . | TGCGCCAGCAGCCAAGATTTGGCTGGTCCTAAGAACAATGAGCAGTTCTTC | CASSQDLAGPKNNEQFF
TRBJ1-1 | . | TRBV6-5 | 15 | . | TGTGCCAGCAGTTACGCACAGGGTCAAGCTAGGGGTGCTTTCTTT | CASSYAQGQARGAFF
TRBJ1-1 | . | TRBV28 | 13 | . | TGTGCCAGCAGTTTGGGGACACGGACTGAAGCTTTCTTT | CASSLGTRTEAFF